The rows below give T cell receptor beta chains drawn from one sample of a study of human T cells and chemical hapten exposure. TCRdb independently ran MiXCR on the RACE reads; one entry per CDR3 protein. The sample has about 200,000 distinct CDR3 sequences, around 25% seen once. Material: whole blood, obtained in connection with sensitization to the hapten diphenylcyclopropenone (DPC). Receptors originate from a woman aged 40 to 50 with alopecia areata. Some clones in this sample may be carry-over from other donors' samples. CDR3s include the opening cysteine and the closing phenylalanine or tryptophan. The D gene is left open where the match is weak. Rows give clone size only sometimes, using once, few, many, or a class for an expanded clone.

V: TRBV24-1
J: TRBJ2-5
size: -
D: -
DNA: TGTGCCACCAGTGATTTGTCGGAAGGAGAGACCCAGTACTTC
CDR3: CATSDLSEGETQYF

V: TRBV12-3/TRBV12-4
J: TRBJ2-7
size: few
D: TRBD2
DNA: TGTGCCAGCAGCTACTCTAGCGGCCCCTCCTACGAGCAGTACTTC
CDR3: CASSYSSGPSYEQYF

V: TRBV2
J: TRBJ1-5
size: few
D: -
DNA: TGTGCCAGCAGTGAAGCGCTTAAGGTATCGCCCCAGCATTTT
CDR3: CASSEALKVSPQHF

V: TRBV27
J: TRBJ2-7
size: few
D: TRBD2
DNA: TGTGCCAGCAGGTCCATAGCGGGAGGGGAGCAGTACTTC
CDR3: CASRSIAGGEQYF

V: TRBV7-2
J: TRBJ1-3
size: -
D: -
DNA: TGTGCCAGCAGCCGAACCGGACCGGCTTCATACACCATATATTTT
CDR3: CASSRTGPASYTIYF

V: TRBV20-1
J: TRBJ1-3
size: -
D: -
DNA: TGCAGTGCTAGAGAGCCGGGGGGCGCCGGAAACACCATATATTTT
CDR3: CSAREPGGAGNTIYF

V: TRBV29-1
J: TRBJ1-5
size: many
D: TRBD1
DNA: TGCAGCGTCGGACAGGGCGGAGATCAGCCCCAGCATTTT
CDR3: CSVGQGGDQPQHF

V: TRBV27
J: TRBJ2-7
size: few
D: -
DNA: TGTGCCAGCACCCCTCTATCCTACGAGCAGTACTTC
CDR3: CASTPLSYEQYF

V: TRBV6-2/TRBV6-3
J: TRBJ2-1
size: few
D: -
DNA: TGTGCCAGCAGTTACCCATCTAGTAGCGATGAGCAGTTCTTC
CDR3: CASSYPSSSDEQFF

V: TRBV6-2/TRBV6-3
J: TRBJ1-1
size: -
D: -
DNA: TGTGCCAGCAGTTACTCTACAGGCCTCGGGACTGAAGCTTTCTTT
CDR3: CASSYSTGLGTEAFF

V: TRBV15
J: TRBJ2-1
size: few
D: TRBD1
DNA: TGTGCCACCAGCAGAGATATGACAGGGGGCAATGAGCAGTTCTTC
CDR3: CATSRDMTGGNEQFF

V: TRBV5-8
J: TRBJ2-7
size: -
D: TRBD1
DNA: TGTGCCAGCAGCGTGACCAACAGGGGGCACGAGCAGTACTTC
CDR3: CASSVTNRGHEQYF

V: TRBV6-5
J: TRBJ2-3
size: -
D: -
DNA: TGTGCCAGCAGTGCTACTTTCCGGACAGAATTAGATACGCAGTATTTT
CDR3: CASSATFRTELDTQYF

V: TRBV9
J: TRBJ2-1
size: -
D: TRBD1
DNA: TGTGCCAGCACCAGGACAGGGTCGGATGAGCAGTTCTTC
CDR3: CASTRTGSDEQFF

V: TRBV6-5
J: TRBJ2-7
size: -
D: -
DNA: TGTGCCAGCAGCTACAGCAGTAGAGGGAACTACGAGCAGTACTTC
CDR3: CASSYSSRGNYEQYF

V: TRBV29-1
J: TRBJ2-3
size: few
D: -
DNA: TGCAGCGCAAGGGACCCTGGGGATACGCAGTATTTT
CDR3: CSARDPGDTQYF

V: TRBV20-1
J: TRBJ2-3
size: -
D: -
DNA: TGCAGTGCCATTAGGGTGTTGAAGGATACGCAGTATTTT
CDR3: CSAIRVLKDTQYF

V: TRBV28
J: TRBJ2-7
size: -
D: -
DNA: TGTGCCAGCAGTTCCGGGACATATATCTACGAGCAGTACTTC
CDR3: CASSSGTYIYEQYF

V: TRBV29-1
J: TRBJ2-7
size: -
D: -
DNA: TGCAGCGTTCGTGGAGGAGACAACTACGAGCAGTACTTC
CDR3: CSVRGGDNYEQYF

V: TRBV20-1
J: TRBJ2-7
size: -
D: -
DNA: TGCAGGTTGGCTTCAAGCTCCTACGAGCAGTACTTC
CDR3: CRLASSSYEQYF

V: TRBV6-2/TRBV6-3
J: TRBJ2-7
size: few
D: TRBD2
DNA: TGTGCCAGCTTTGCCGGGACTAGCGGATCCTACGAGCAGTACTTC
CDR3: CASFAGTSGSYEQYF

V: TRBV2
J: TRBJ2-7
size: -
D: TRBD2
DNA: TGTGCCAGCAGGAGGGAGGGCCCCTACGAGCAGTACTTC
CDR3: CASRREGPYEQYF

V: TRBV6-2/TRBV6-3
J: TRBJ2-6
size: -
D: -
DNA: TGTGCCGGGTCCCACTCTGGGGCCAACGTCCTGACTTTC
CDR3: CAGSHSGANVLTF

V: TRBV6-2/TRBV6-3
J: TRBJ2-7
size: few
D: TRBD2
DNA: TGTGCCAGCAGCTCGGGACTAGAGCCCTACGAGCAGTACTTC
CDR3: CASSSGLEPYEQYF

V: TRBV20-1
J: TRBJ2-4
size: -
D: -
DNA: TGCAGTGCTAAGTTGGACACCAAAAACATTCAGTACTTC
CDR3: CSAKLDTKNIQYF

V: TRBV7-3
J: TRBJ2-1
size: few
D: -
DNA: TGTGCCAGCAGCTTAGTCGGTGCAGAGCAGTTCTTC
CDR3: CASSLVGAEQFF

V: TRBV7-8
J: TRBJ1-1
size: few
D: TRBD1
DNA: TGTGCCAGCAGCTCAGGACAGGGCACTGAAGCTTTCTTT
CDR3: CASSSGQGTEAFF

V: TRBV4-1
J: TRBJ1-1
size: -
D: -
DNA: TGCGCCAGCAGCCAAACTACAGGGAACACTGAAGCTTTCTTT
CDR3: CASSQTTGNTEAFF

V: TRBV7-2
J: TRBJ1-6
size: -
D: -
DNA: TGTGCCAGCAGCTTAGAACAGGGTTATAATTCACCCCTCCACTTT
CDR3: CASSLEQGYNSPLHF

V: TRBV6-2/TRBV6-3
J: TRBJ1-1
size: -
D: -
DNA: TGTGCCAGCAGTTTTTACGGAAGCACTGAAGCTTTCTTT
CDR3: CASSFYGSTEAFF

V: TRBV27
J: TRBJ2-4
size: -
D: -
DNA: TGTGCCAGCAGTCTCACCTTCGACAGACTAATAGCCAAAAACATTCAGTACTTC
CDR3: CASSLTFDRLIAKNIQYF

V: TRBV29-1
J: TRBJ1-1
size: -
D: TRBD1
DNA: TGCAGCGCCGAGGGACAGCTGAACACTGAAGCTTTCTTT
CDR3: CSAEGQLNTEAFF

V: TRBV3-1
J: TRBJ2-2
size: -
D: TRBD1
DNA: TGTGCCAGCAGGCGGGGACAGGGAAGCGGGGAGCTGTTTTTT
CDR3: CASRRGQGSGELFF

V: TRBV4-2
J: TRBJ1-1
size: few
D: -
DNA: TGTGCCAGCAGCCAAGATTCCGGGGCCAACACTGAAGCTTTCTTT
CDR3: CASSQDSGANTEAFF

V: TRBV10-3
J: TRBJ1-6
size: -
D: -
DNA: TGTGCCATCAGTGTAGGGGGGGACTACAATTCACCCCTCCACTTT
CDR3: CAISVGGDYNSPLHF

V: TRBV6-5
J: TRBJ1-3
size: -
D: -
DNA: TGTGCCAGCAGTTACTCTCGCGACAGATCCCACTCTGGAAACACCATATATTTT
CDR3: CASSYSRDRSHSGNTIYF

V: TRBV5-1
J: TRBJ2-3
size: -
D: -
DNA: TGCGCCAGCTCCACGGGGGAGACGACAGATACGCAGTATTTT
CDR3: CASSTGETTDTQYF

V: TRBV28
J: TRBJ2-2
size: few
D: -
DNA: TGTGCCAGCAGTCCCAGGGGCGGGGAGCTGTTTTTT
CDR3: CASSPRGGELFF

V: TRBV10-3
J: TRBJ2-4
size: few
D: TRBD1
DNA: TGTGCCGTTCGGGGACAGGGAAGGGAAAACATTCAGTACTTC
CDR3: CAVRGQGRENIQYF

V: TRBV10-3
J: TRBJ2-5
size: few
D: -
DNA: TGTGCCATCAGTCCCACGGGGGCGCGAGAGACCCAGTACTTC
CDR3: CAISPTGARETQYF

V: TRBV20-1
J: TRBJ2-7
size: few
D: TRBD2
DNA: TGCAGTGCTAGAGACCTAGCGGGCTACGAGCAGTACTTC
CDR3: CSARDLAGYEQYF

V: TRBV9
J: TRBJ2-2
size: few
D: TRBD2
DNA: TGTGCCAGCAGCTCGGGACTAGCGGACACCGGGGAGCTGTTTTTT
CDR3: CASSSGLADTGELFF

V: TRBV10-3
J: TRBJ1-1
size: few
D: -
DNA: TGTGCCATCAGTGCTACCCAGGGGAGTGGGGGGAACACTGAAGCTTTCTTT
CDR3: CAISATQGSGGNTEAFF

V: TRBV29-1
J: TRBJ2-1
size: many
D: -
DNA: TGCAGCGCCAGAAGCAGGGGTAACAGGGAAGACAATGAGCAGTTCTTC
CDR3: CSARSRGNREDNEQFF

V: TRBV4-2
J: TRBJ1-2
size: -
D: -
DNA: TGTGCCAGCAGCCAAGGTTTCAGGGATGGCTACACCTTC
CDR3: CASSQGFRDGYTF

V: TRBV5-1
J: TRBJ2-7
size: -
D: -
DNA: TGCGCCAGCAGCCGGGGAGGAACCCAGAGCTCCTACGAGCAGTACTTC
CDR3: CASSRGGTQSSYEQYF

V: TRBV6-2/TRBV6-3
J: TRBJ2-2
size: many
D: -
DNA: TGTGCCAGCAGTTACAGGGACACCGGGGAGCTGTTTTTT
CDR3: CASSYRDTGELFF

V: TRBV6-5
J: TRBJ2-3
size: few
D: TRBD1
DNA: TGTGCCAGCAGAGAGACAGGGGGTGATACGCAGTATTTT
CDR3: CASRETGGDTQYF

V: TRBV5-6
J: TRBJ2-7
size: -
D: TRBD1
DNA: TGTGCCAGCAGCGCGGACAGGGGGAGCTACGAGCAGTACTTC
CDR3: CASSADRGSYEQYF

V: TRBV4-3
J: TRBJ2-5
size: few
D: -
DNA: TGCGCCAGCAGCCAAGACTGGAAGGGATCGGGCCAGACCCAGTACTTC
CDR3: CASSQDWKGSGQTQYF

V: TRBV29-1
J: TRBJ2-2
size: few
D: TRBD2
DNA: TGCAGCGTTGACCCGGGACTAGCCTCAAACACCGGGGAGCTGTTTTTT
CDR3: CSVDPGLASNTGELFF

V: TRBV5-1
J: TRBJ1-4
size: -
D: TRBD1
DNA: TGCGCCAGCAGCCAAGGGGGCACAACTAATGAAAAACTGTTTTTT
CDR3: CASSQGGTTNEKLFF

V: TRBV28
J: TRBJ2-7
size: -
D: TRBD1
DNA: TGTGCCAGCACCGCGCCCGGGACAGGGTCCTCCTACGAGCAGTACTTC
CDR3: CASTAPGTGSSYEQYF

V: TRBV7-2
J: TRBJ1-5
size: few
D: -
DNA: TGTGCCAGCAGCTTAGTTGGCCGAGCCACGGCCCAGCATTTT
CDR3: CASSLVGRATAQHF

V: TRBV5-6
J: TRBJ2-7
size: -
D: -
DNA: TGTGCCAGCAGCTCGGCACTACAGGGTTTCTACGAGCAGTACTTC
CDR3: CASSSALQGFYEQYF